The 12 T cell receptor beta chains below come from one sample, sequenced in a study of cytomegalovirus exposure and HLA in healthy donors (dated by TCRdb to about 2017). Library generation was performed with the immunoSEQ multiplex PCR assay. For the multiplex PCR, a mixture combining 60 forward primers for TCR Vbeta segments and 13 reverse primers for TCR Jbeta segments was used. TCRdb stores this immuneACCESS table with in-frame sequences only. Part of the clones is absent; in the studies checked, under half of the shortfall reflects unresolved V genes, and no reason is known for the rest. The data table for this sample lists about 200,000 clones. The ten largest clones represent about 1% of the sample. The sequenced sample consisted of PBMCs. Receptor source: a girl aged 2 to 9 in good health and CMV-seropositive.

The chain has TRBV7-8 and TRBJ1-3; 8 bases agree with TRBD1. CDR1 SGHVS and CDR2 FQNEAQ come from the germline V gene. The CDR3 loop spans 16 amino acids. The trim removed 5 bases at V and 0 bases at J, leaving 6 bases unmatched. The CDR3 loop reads CASSARDRPSGNTIYF. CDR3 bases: TGTGCCAGCAGCGCCCGGGACAGGCCCTCTGGAAACACCATATATTTT.

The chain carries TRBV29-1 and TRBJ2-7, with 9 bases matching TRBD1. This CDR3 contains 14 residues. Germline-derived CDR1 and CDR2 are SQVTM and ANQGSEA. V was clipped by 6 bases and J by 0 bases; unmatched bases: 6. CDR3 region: CSVTGQGFSYEQYF. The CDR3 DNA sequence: TGCAGCGTGACGGGACAGGGATTCTCCTACGAGCAGTACTTC.

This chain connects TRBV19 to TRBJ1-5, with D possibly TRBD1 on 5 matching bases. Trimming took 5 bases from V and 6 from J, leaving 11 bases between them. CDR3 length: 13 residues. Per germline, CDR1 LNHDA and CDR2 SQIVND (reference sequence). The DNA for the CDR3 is TGTGCCAGTAGTGTCAGGGTTGGTCAGCCCCAGCATTTT. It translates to CASSVRVGQPQHF.

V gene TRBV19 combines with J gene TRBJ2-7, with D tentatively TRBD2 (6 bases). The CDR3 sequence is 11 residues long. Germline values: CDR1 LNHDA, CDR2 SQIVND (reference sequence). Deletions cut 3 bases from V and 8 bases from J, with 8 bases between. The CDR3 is CASSIGGKQYF. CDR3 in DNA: TGTGCCAGTAGTATCGGGGGTAAGCAGTACTTC.

In DNA, the CDR3 is TGTGCCAGCAGGGCACCGGGGAAGGGGGCGCCCACGGGAAACACCATATATTTT. It is translated as CASRAPGKGAPTGNTIYF. The chain employs TRBV2 and TRBJ1-3; 7 bases are shared with TRBD1. V was pared by 6 bases and J by 4 bases, with 18 bases of the junction left unmatched. This CDR3 region has 18 residues. Looked up from germline, CDR1 is SNHLY and CDR2 is FYNNEI.

CDR3 coding DNA: TGTGCCAGCAGCTTAGGTCCGCGGGGACTAGGAAACACCGGGGAGCTGTTTTTT. Translation gives CASSLGPRGLGNTGELFF. The chain combines TRBV7-2 with TRBJ2-2; 8 positions match TRBD2. This CDR3 contains 18 residues. V shed 1 base and J 2 bases; nucleotides not matched to a gene: 9. Germline CDR1 SGHTA, CDR2 FQGNSA.

CDR3 in DNA: TGTGCCAGCAGCTCCACCGGGGTGGACGGGGAGCTGTTTTTT. This translates into CASSSTGVDGELFF. The V gene is TRBV11-3, the J gene TRBJ2-2; TRBD2 might be the D (5 bases). Trimming removed 4 bases from V and 7 bases from J, with 13 bases in between. The CDR3 sequence is 14 residues long. CDR1 and CDR2 (germline): SGHNT, YENEEA.

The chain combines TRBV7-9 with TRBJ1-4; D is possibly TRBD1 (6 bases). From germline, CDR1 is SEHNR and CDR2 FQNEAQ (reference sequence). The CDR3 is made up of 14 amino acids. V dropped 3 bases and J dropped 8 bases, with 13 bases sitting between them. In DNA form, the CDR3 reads TGTGCCAGCAGCTTCCAGGACAGATCCGAAAAACTGTTTTTT. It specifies CASSFQDRSEKLFF.

CDR3 bases: TGTGCCAGCAGTTTAGGGGGGGGCTATCAGCTTGGCGAGCAGTACTTC. Residues: CASSLGGGYQLGEQYF. This chain joins TRBV27 and TRBJ2-7; D might be TRBD2 (7 bases). The CDR3 length is 16 residues. The V end was cut by 2 bases, the J end by 6 bases, with 20 bases between. In germline, CDR1 is MNHEY, CDR2 SMNVEV (reference sequence).

This chain's CDR3 is CASSPTARRGEKLFF. DNA for the CDR3: TGTGCCAGCAGTCCTACAGCGCGGAGGGGTGAAAAACTGTTTTTT. The rearrangement joins TRBV28 to TRBJ1-4, with a possible D match to TRBD1 (5 bases). CDR1 MDHEN and CDR2 SYDVKM come from the germline V gene. Deletions cut 5 bases from V and 7 bases from J, with 17 bases between. The CDR3 has 15 residues.

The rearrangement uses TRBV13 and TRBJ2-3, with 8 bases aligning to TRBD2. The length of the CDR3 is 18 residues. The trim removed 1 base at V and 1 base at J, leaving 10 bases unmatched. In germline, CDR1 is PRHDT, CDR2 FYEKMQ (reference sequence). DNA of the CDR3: TGTGCCAGCAGCTTAGCCAACTACTGGCGGGAGGGCACAGATACGCAGTATTTT. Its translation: CASSLANYWREGTDTQYF.

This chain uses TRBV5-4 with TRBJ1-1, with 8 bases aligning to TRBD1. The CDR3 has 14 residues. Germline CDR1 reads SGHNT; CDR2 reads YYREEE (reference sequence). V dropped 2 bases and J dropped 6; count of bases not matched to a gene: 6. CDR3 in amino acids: CASSFGQGFSEAFF. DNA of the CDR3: TGTGCCAGCAGCTTCGGACAGGGCTTTTCTGAAGCTTTCTTT.